The table lists the clone carrying this T cell receptor beta chain with a few counts. The sample belongs to a study of human T cells and chemical hapten exposure. Germline V gene lookup returns CDR1 SGHDN and CDR2 FVKESK. Trimming pared 6 bases from V and 4 bases from J, leaving 16 bases between. CDR3 length: 14 amino acids. Time point indicated: patch test 1, 2 weeks after DPC sensitization. As for treatment: therapeutic diphenylcyclopropenone sensitization with weekly scalp DPC. Using its own MiXCR run on the RACE reads, TCRdb lists one record per CDR3 protein. Of 75,000 to 95,000 distinct CDR3 sequences in the sample, 12% were seen once.

This chain uses TRBV14 with TRBJ2-7; TRBD1 or TRBD2 may be the D gene (5 bases each). The sequenced sample was whole blood, obtained in connection with sensitization to the hapten diphenylcyclopropenone (DPC). The sequence was collected from a woman between 55 and 75 years old with alopecia areata. Some clones in this sample may be carry-over from other donors' samples. As DNA, the CDR3 is TGTGCCAGCAGTTTGCTCGGGGCGCCGTACGAGCAGTACTTC. Translation: CASSLLGAPYEQYF.